These 11 T cell receptor beta chains share one sample of origin, sequenced in a study of spatial heterogeneity in lung cancer. MiXCR was run by TCRdb on the 5' RACE reads, yielding one entry per CDR3 protein. The data show around 89,000 distinct CDR3 sequences, 9.5% to 15% seen once. Stated time point: sample taken at primary tumor resection. This specimen was PBMCs, taken at surgery. The receptors were gathered from a male donor with early-stage non-small cell lung cancer.

Concerning this clonotype itself: This sequence may be a read error, since a much larger clone differs from it by one base. The V gene is TRBV20-1, the J gene TRBJ2-7; D not resolved. The ends were cut back, 3 bases at V and 4 bases at J, with 10 bases in the middle. The CDR3 runs to 12 residues. Germline V CDR1 and CDR2: DFQATT, SNEGSKA (reference sequence). CDR3 bases: TGCAGTGCTAGCGGACGTCGGTACGAGCAGTACTTC. It translates to CSASGRRYEQYF.

In its sample, this clonotype was seen many times. J is TRBJ2-5 and V is TRBV29-1, with 9 bases identical to TRBD2. The CDR3 has 16 amino acids. Trimming removed 6 bases from V and 6 bases from J; junction bases left unmatched: 17. CDR1 and CDR2 from the germline V gene are SQVTM and ANQGSEA. The DNA of the CDR3 is TGCAGCGTAAGAGGTGGCCAGCGGGAGGCCGGGAAGACCCAGTACTTC. Its protein product is CSVRGGQREAGKTQYF.

This chain joins TRBV7-9 and TRBJ2-7; 11 nucleotides line up with TRBD2. From germline, CDR1 is SEHNR and CDR2 FQNEAQ (reference sequence). The junction had 4 bases not matched to a gene; V was cut back by 4 bases and J by 5 bases. The CDR3 extends over 14 amino acids. CDR3 in DNA: TGTGCCAGCAGCTCGACTAGCGGGATCGACGAGCAGTACTTC. Encoded protein: CASSSTSGIDEQYF.

The rearrangement joins TRBV28 to TRBJ2-2, with TRBD1 identical over 9 bases. Germline V gene lookup returns CDR1 MDHEN and CDR2 SYDVKM. The J segment lost 1 base and the V segment lost 7 bases, leaving 7 bases of the junction unmatched. This CDR3 has 16 residues. CDR3 loop: CASTLRGQGNTGELFF. The CDR3 nucleotides are TGTGCCAGCACTCTTAGGGGACAGGGGAACACCGGGGAGCTGTTTTTT. Full variable domain (rest looked up from reference TRBV28 and TRBJ2-2): DVKVTQSSRYLVKRTGEKVFLECVQDMDHENMFWYRQDPGLGLRLIYFSYDVKMKEKGDIPEGYSVSREKKERFSLILESASTNQTSMYLCASTLRGQGNTGELFFGEGSRLTVL.

V usage is TRBV27 and J usage is TRBJ2-6; possibly TRBD2 for D (5 bases). Trimming left V 4 bases short and J 2 bases short, with 9 bases between. The CDR3 consists of 15 residues. Germline CDR1 MNHEY, CDR2 SMNVEV (reference sequence). The DNA of the CDR3 is TGTGCCAGCAGTTACGAGGGCACTGGGGCCAACGTCCTGACTTTC. It translates to CASSYEGTGANVLTF. The complete variable domain, with remaining parts taken from reference TRBV27 and TRBJ2-6, reads EAQVTQNPRYLITVTGKKLTVTCSQNMNHEYMSWYRQDPGLGLRQIYYSMNVEVTDKGDVPEGYKVSRKEKRNFPLILESPSPNQTSLYFCASSYEGTGANVLTFGAGSRLTVL.

The chain has TRBV9 and TRBJ2-4; D remains unclear. CDR3 length equals 16 residues. CDR1 is SGDLS and CDR2 is YYNGEE in the germline V gene. Trimming took 0 bases from V and 0 from J, leaving 10 bases between them. The CDR3 reads CASSVGGTLAKNIQYF. CDR3 nucleotides: TGTGCCAGCAGCGTAGGTGGTACCCTAGCCAAAAACATTCAGTACTTC.

The genes are TRBV6-2 or TRBV6-3 and TRBJ2-3, with 7 bases aligning to TRBD2. CDR3 length: 13 residues. Unmatched junction bases numbered 8, after V lost 4 bases and J lost 10 bases. Germline CDR1 is MNHEY and CDR2 is SVGEGT. The chain's CDR3 is CASSLGLQAPQYF. As DNA, the CDR3 is TGTGCCAGCAGTTTGGGACTACAGGCTCCGCAGTATTTT.

This clonotype showed up just a few times. This rearrangement joins TRBV28 to TRBJ2-7; the D is unclear. This CDR3 region has 12 residues. CDR1 and CDR2 from the germline V gene are MDHEN and SYDVKM. The V and J ends lost 5 bases and 0 bases respectively, with 5 bases between them. CDR3 residues: CASSVFSYEQYF. As DNA, the CDR3 is TGTGCCAGCAGTGTCTTCTCCTACGAGCAGTACTTC.

The genes are TRBV9 and TRBJ2-4; D is ambiguous. The CDR3 has 15 residues. V was pared by 4 bases and J by 0 bases, with 11 bases between. The germline gives CDR1 SGDLS, CDR2 YYNGEE. The CDR3 DNA follows: TGTGCCAGCAGCCCCTCGGCCCTAGCCAAAAACATTCAGTACTTC. It encodes CASSPSALAKNIQYF.

The rearrangement links TRBV4-1 to TRBJ2-1; D gene ambiguous. Germline loops: CDR1 MGHRA, CDR2 YSYEKL. This CDR3 region has 16 residues. V lost 1 base and J 5 bases, leaving 15 bases between the germline ends. The CDR3 spells CASSQVLASGDNEQFF. CDR3 DNA sequence: TGCGCCAGCAGCCAAGTTTTAGCTAGTGGGGACAATGAGCAGTTCTTC.

There are many counts of this clonotype. The chain uses TRBV20-1 and TRBJ2-1; D remains unclear. This CDR3 contains 13 residues. CDR1 is DFQATT, CDR2 SNEGSKA, per germline (reference sequence). With 0 bases removed from V and 8 bases from J, the gap between germline ends came to 11 bases. The CDR3 DNA sequence: TGCAGTGCTAGAGATCAACCCCATCATGAGCAGTTCTTC. Amino acids: CSARDQPHHEQFF.